Listed here are 20 T cell receptor beta chains from one sample, sequenced in a study of cytomegalovirus exposure and HLA in healthy donors. Primers: 60 Vbeta forward and 13 Jbeta reverse. Libraries were prepared by immunoSEQ multiplex PCR; TCRdb keeps only in-frame clonotypes and omits some of them. The data contain about 190,000 clones, 84% of them singletons. Sequencing input: PBMCs. The receptor source for this set is a woman aged 45 to 65 in good health and CMV-seropositive.

The CDR3 DNA reads as TGCGCCAGCAGCCAAGAGGGAGGCGGGGGGGTCCAAGTTCGGTATTTT. Translation: CASSQEGGGGVQVRYF. V and J are TRBV4-3 and TRBJ2-3; TRBD2 agrees at 9 bases. This CDR3 has 16 amino acids. The J segment lost 14 bases and the V segment lost 0 bases, leaving 15 bases of the junction unmatched. Germline V lookup: CDR1 LGHNA, CDR2 YSLEER.

V and J are TRBV23-1 and TRBJ2-7; TRBD1 matches 8 bases. TRBV23-1 is marked as an open reading frame, function uncertain. V trimming: 2 bases; J trimming: 3 bases; junction bases outside the gene matches: 9. CDR3 length: 16 residues. The CDR3 region has the DNA TGCGCCAGCAGTCAAAGCATCGACAGGGGCTACTACGAGCAGTACTTC. It yields the protein CASSQSIDRGYYEQYF.

This rearrangement joins TRBV23-1 to TRBJ1-1, with D tentatively TRBD1 (6 bases). TRBV23-1 has ORF status, its function being uncertain. V lost 0 bases and J lost 0, with 17 bases in between. There are 18 residues in the CDR3. For the CDR3, the DNA is TGCGCCAGCAGTCAATCCAGAGACAGGCTTCCTATGAACACTGAAGCTTTCTTT. This encodes CASSQSRDRLPMNTEAFF.

V usage is TRBV10-3 and J usage is TRBJ1-1; D is unresolved. CDR1 and CDR2 (germline): ENHRY, SYGVKD. The CDR3 runs 13 residues. V lost 3 bases and J 10 bases, leaving 15 bases between the germline ends. The CDR3 loop is CAISDFGQVGAFF. CDR3 in DNA: TGTGCCATCAGTGATTTTGGGCAGGTCGGAGCTTTCTTT.

This clone was recorded once. The gene calls are TRBV5-6 and TRBJ1-5, with no clear D. The V gene lost 0 bases and the J gene lost 4 bases, with 2 bases spanning the gap. The CDR3 loop spans 12 amino acids. The germline CDR1 and CDR2 sequences are SGHDT and YYEEEE. The CDR3 nucleotides are TGTGCCAGCAGCTTGGCGAATCAGCCCCAGCATTTT. Its protein is CASSLANQPQHF.

This clone was observed a few times. The rearrangement uses TRBV4-2 and TRBJ2-5; 10 bases agree with TRBD2. This CDR3 has 16 amino acids. V trimming: 4 bases; J trimming: 4 bases; junction bases outside the gene matches: 9. In germline, CDR1 is LGHNA, CDR2 YNFKEQ. This CDR3 reads CASSPGSGGEGETQYF. CDR3 in DNA: TGTGCCAGCAGCCCGGGAAGCGGGGGGGAGGGAGAGACCCAGTACTTC.

About this clone: No conserved phenylalanine or tryptophan is present at the end of the CDR3, so a read error is the likely explanation. The DNA is left out, because the CDR3 cannot be placed on it with certainty; the CDR3 is given as TCRdb lists it. This sequence joins TRBV12-2 and TRBJ2-3; the table gives TRBD2 as D, unverified against the DNA. TRBV12-2 is a pseudogene segment. The CDR3 spans 11 residues, counting both ends. CDR3 region: CASRPGLAGGR.

The J gene is TRBJ2-7, the V gene TRBV7-9; D perhaps matches TRBD1 (6 bases). Deletions cut 5 bases from V and 11 bases from J, with 22 bases between. Germline CDR1 and CDR2: SEHNR and FQNEAQ (reference sequence). The CDR3 covers 14 residues. CDR3 protein: CASSPGQPRLKEYF. CDR3 in DNA: TGTGCCAGCAGCCCAGGACAGCCTAGGCTGAAGGAGTACTTC.

The rearrangement uses TRBV15 and TRBJ2-5, with D possibly TRBD1 on 6 matching bases. The CDR3 has 13 amino acids. Between the trimmed V and J ends, which lost 2 bases and 3 bases, there was a span of 7 bases. The V gene's germline CDR1 is LNHNV and CDR2 YYDKDF (reference sequence). The CDR3 here is CATSRWTEETQYF. DNA of the CDR3: TGTGCCACCAGCAGATGGACAGAAGAGACCCAGTACTTC. Full variable domain (missing parts from reference TRBV15 and TRBJ2-5): DAMVIQNPRYQVTQFGKPVTLSCSQTLNHNVMYWYQQKSSQAPKLLFHYYDKDFNNEADTPDNFQSRRPNTSFCFLDIRSPGLGDTAMYLCATSRWTEETQYFGPGTRLLVL.

About this clone itself: A junction boundary mismatches the germline segment, possibly from a read error. J is TRBJ2-7 and V is TRBV7-9; D assignment may be TRBD1 or TRBD2 (10 bases each). CDR1 is SEHNR, CDR2 FQNEAQ, per germline (reference sequence). This CDR3 is built from 17 residues. The CDR3 spells CSSSLAGGGTGAYEQYF. The DNA for the CDR3 is TGTTCCAGCAGCTTAGCGGGGGGAGGGACAGGGGCCTACGAGCAGTACTTC.

This chain uses TRBV30 with TRBJ2-7, with TRBD2 as a possible D gene (6 bases). The V end lost 0 bases, the J end lost 5 bases, and 20 bases lay between the germline ends. This CDR3 has 16 residues. Germline V gene sequence: CDR1 GTSNPN, CDR2 SVGIG (reference sequence). The CDR3: CAWSVLTGGLRNEQYF. In DNA form, the CDR3 reads TGTGCCTGGAGTGTACTAACCGGGGGATTGAGGAACGAGCAGTACTTC.

The chain links TRBV21-1 to TRBJ2-7; TRBD1 is the table's D call and was not checked against the DNA. TRBV21-1 corresponds to a pseudogene. The CDR3 spans 15 residues. The CDR3 here is CASSKMRQPLDEQYF. The CDR3 nucleotides are TGTGCCAGCAGCAAAATGAGACAGCCTCTAGACGAGCAGTACTTC.

This clone was detected a few times. The chain links TRBV4-1 to TRBJ2-1, with 12 bases aligning to TRBD2. V was pared by 1 base and J by 4 bases, with 5 bases of the junction left unmatched. The CDR3 runs 17 residues. Germline CDR1 MGHRA, CDR2 YSYEKL. CDR3 DNA sequence: TGCGCCAGCAGCCAAGGGACTAGCGGGGAACTTTACAATGAGCAGTTCTTC. Translated: CASSQGTSGELYNEQFF.

The chain joins TRBV2 to TRBJ2-2; TRBD1 matches at 7 bases. The ends lost 6 bases at V and 1 base at J; junction bases unmatched: 5. Germline V gene data show CDR1 as SNHLY and CDR2 as FYNNEI. This CDR3 spans 15 amino acids. CDR3 sequence reads: CASRDRVRNTGELFF. The DNA of the CDR3 is TGTGCCAGCAGAGACAGGGTTAGGAACACCGGGGAGCTGTTTTTT.

The chain carries TRBV9 and TRBJ1-3; tentative D call: TRBD1 (5 bases). CDR1 is SGDLS and CDR2 is YYNGEE in the germline V gene. The CDR3 is made up of 15 amino acids. The V end was cut by 0 bases, the J end by 2 bases, with 9 bases between. DNA of the CDR3: TGTGCCAGCAGCGTAGATTGGGGGGCTGGAAACACCATATATTTT. It codes for CASSVDWGAGNTIYF.

The genes are TRBV5-1 and TRBJ1-1; D gene ambiguous. Looked up from germline, CDR1 is SGHRS and CDR2 is YFSETQ. This CDR3 contains 14 residues. Trimming took off 4 bases at V and 11 bases at J, with 21 bases between the two ends. CDR3 coding DNA: TGCGCCAGCAGCGGTGGCTTGGAGGGATCGGATGCTTTCTTT. Amino acids: CASSGGLEGSDAFF.

The rearrangement joins TRBV5-8 to TRBJ2-5; TRBD2 matches 9 bases. Per germline, CDR1 SGHTS and CDR2 YDEGEE. The CDR3 extends over 12 amino acids. The V segment lost 5 bases and the J segment 10 bases; nucleotides outside the gene matches: 6. CDR3 in amino acids: CASRATSGLQYF. The DNA of the CDR3 is TGTGCCAGCAGAGCTACTAGCGGGCTCCAGTACTTC.

This clone was counted a single time. This chain links TRBV5-4 with TRBJ1-1, with no clear D. This CDR3 region has 13 residues. Trimming took off 2 bases at V and 5 bases at J, with 10 bases between the two ends. The V gene's germline CDR1 is SGHNT and CDR2 YYREEE (reference sequence). This CDR3 is CASSFPGRTEAFF. The CDR3 DNA reads TGTGCCAGCAGCTTTCCGGGGAGGACTGAAGCTTTCTTT.

V usage is TRBV7-2 and J usage is TRBJ2-5; D may be TRBD2 (6 bases). Germline V gene lookup returns CDR1 SGHTA and CDR2 FQGNSA. This CDR3 region has 15 residues. Deletions cut 5 bases from V and 4 bases from J, with 17 bases between. The CDR3 loop reads CASSLGGTVGETQYF. The CDR3 DNA sequence: TGTGCCAGCAGCCTCGGAGGGACGGTCGGAGAGACCCAGTACTTC.

This chain uses TRBV28 with TRBJ1-1; D uncertain. Germline values: CDR1 MDHEN, CDR2 SYDVKM. CDR3 length equals 11 residues. Deletions cut 7 bases from V and 0 bases from J, with 3 bases between. The CDR3: CASTLNTEAFF. In nucleotides, the CDR3 is TGTGCCAGCACTTTGAACACTGAAGCTTTCTTT.